This is a list of T cell receptor beta chains from one sample in a study of glioma-infiltrating T cells after dendritic cell vaccination. The protocol was immunoSEQ multiplex PCR, while the TCRdb copy is restricted to in-frame clones and leaves out a portion. The sample yields about 24,000 clones, around nine tenths seen once. This sample comprised blood, obtained after dendritic cell vaccination. The receptors were gathered from a human donor with glioblastoma. CDR3s include the opening cysteine and the closing phenylalanine or tryptophan. A D gene is named only where the DNA matches it firmly. Size tells how often a clone was seen (once, few, many) or the class of an expanded clone, and some rows leave it out.

j_call: TRBJ2-1
d_call: -
clone_size: -
v_call: TRBV11-2
cdr3_nt: TGTGCCAGCAGCTTTGGTGGCTTCGATGAGCAGTTCTTC
cdr3_aa: CASSFGGFDEQFF

j_call: TRBJ2-1
d_call: -
clone_size: -
v_call: TRBV2
cdr3_nt: TGTGCCAGCATGTTACGGGACATCAAGAGGAATGAGCAGTTCTTC
cdr3_aa: CASMLRDIKRNEQFF

j_call: TRBJ2-5
d_call: -
clone_size: once
v_call: TRBV4-1
cdr3_nt: TGCGCCAGCAGCCAAGGGGGGGGCGGCGTAAAAGAGACCCAGTACTTC
cdr3_aa: CASSQGGGGVKETQYF

j_call: TRBJ2-2
d_call: -
clone_size: -
v_call: TRBV7-2
cdr3_nt: TGTGCCAGCAGCCCAGGACACCCTCGGGTCGGGGAGCTGTTTTTT
cdr3_aa: CASSPGHPRVGELFF

j_call: TRBJ2-6
d_call: TRBD1
clone_size: -
v_call: TRBV19
cdr3_nt: TGTGCCAGTAGAACAGGGGCTGCTGGGGCCAACGTCCTGACTTTC
cdr3_aa: CASRTGAAGANVLTF

j_call: TRBJ1-5
d_call: TRBD1
clone_size: -
v_call: TRBV10-3
cdr3_nt: TGTGCCAACGGGACAGGGTGGAGCAATCAGCCCCAGCATTTT
cdr3_aa: CANGTGWSNQPQHF

j_call: TRBJ2-7
d_call: TRBD2
clone_size: -
v_call: TRBV9
cdr3_nt: TGTGCCCACTCGGGAGGGGCAACTTACTACGAGCAGTACTTC
cdr3_aa: CAHSGGATYYEQYF

j_call: TRBJ1-6
d_call: -
clone_size: -
v_call: TRBV6-1
cdr3_nt: TGTGCCAGCAGGGATCTACAGGGCTATAATTCCCCCCTCCACTTT
cdr3_aa: CASRDLQGYNSPLHF

j_call: TRBJ2-5
d_call: TRBD2
clone_size: -
v_call: TRBV7-9
cdr3_nt: TGTGCCAGCAGCACAGGGACTAGCGGGACTGGGGCCCAGTACTTC
cdr3_aa: CASSTGTSGTGAQYF

j_call: TRBJ1-5
d_call: -
clone_size: -
v_call: TRBV7-9
cdr3_nt: TGTGCCAGCAGCTTACAGGGTTACGGCCCTAATCAGCCCCAGCATTTT
cdr3_aa: CASSLQGYGPNQPQHF

j_call: TRBJ2-3
d_call: -
clone_size: -
v_call: TRBV7-2
cdr3_nt: TGTGCCAGCAGCTTAACCTACTTGACAGATACGCAGTATTTT
cdr3_aa: CASSLTYLTDTQYF

j_call: TRBJ1-3
d_call: TRBD1
clone_size: -
v_call: TRBV6-6
cdr3_nt: TGTGCCAGCACCTCCTCTGACAGGGCGGATGGAAACACCATATATTTT
cdr3_aa: CASTSSDRADGNTIYF

j_call: TRBJ1-2
d_call: -
clone_size: -
v_call: TRBV6-1
cdr3_nt: TGTGCCAGCAGTGAGTGGACAGCCTCTTATGGCTACACCTTC
cdr3_aa: CASSEWTASYGYTF

j_call: TRBJ1-1
d_call: -
clone_size: few
v_call: TRBV5-4
cdr3_nt: TGTGCCAGCAGCTTGGGGCGGGGGACGGACACTGAAGCTTTCTTT
cdr3_aa: CASSLGRGTDTEAFF

j_call: TRBJ2-1
d_call: TRBD2
clone_size: -
v_call: TRBV4-1
cdr3_nt: TGCGCCAGCAGCCAAGAGGGAGGGCGCATTGAGCAGTTCTTC
cdr3_aa: CASSQEGGRIEQFF

j_call: TRBJ2-5
d_call: TRBD2
clone_size: few
v_call: TRBV5-1
cdr3_nt: TGCGCCAGCATCCCCGATAGCGGGGGACTGGGGGAGACCCAGTACTTC
cdr3_aa: CASIPDSGGLGETQYF

j_call: TRBJ2-2
d_call: -
clone_size: -
v_call: TRBV25-1
cdr3_nt: TGTGCCAGCCGCGCGGGGCCCACCGGGGAGCTGTTTTTT
cdr3_aa: CASRAGPTGELFF

j_call: TRBJ2-3
d_call: -
clone_size: -
v_call: TRBV4-1
cdr3_nt: TGCGCCAGCAGCCCGGGAGAGGGGGGGGGCGAAGATACGCAGTATTTT
cdr3_aa: CASSPGEGGGEDTQYF

j_call: TRBJ1-4
d_call: TRBD1
clone_size: -
v_call: TRBV6-5
cdr3_nt: TGTGCCAGCAGTTACATTAAGGGACAGACAAATGAAAAACTGTTTTTT
cdr3_aa: CASSYIKGQTNEKLFF

j_call: TRBJ1-5
d_call: TRBD1
clone_size: -
v_call: TRBV7-2
cdr3_nt: TGTGCCAGCAGCAACCGGGACAGGGGTGGGCAGCCCCAGCATTTT
cdr3_aa: CASSNRDRGGQPQHF

j_call: TRBJ1-5
d_call: -
clone_size: -
v_call: TRBV4-1
cdr3_nt: TGCGCCAGCAGCCAAGATGGGGGGTCTCAGCCCCAGCATTTT
cdr3_aa: CASSQDGGSQPQHF

j_call: TRBJ1-5
d_call: TRBD1
clone_size: -
v_call: TRBV10-1
cdr3_nt: TGCGCCAGCAGGCTGGCGGACAGGAGCAATCAGCCCCAGCATTTT
cdr3_aa: CASRLADRSNQPQHF

j_call: TRBJ2-3
d_call: -
clone_size: once
v_call: TRBV7-2
cdr3_nt: TGTGCCAGCAGCTTAGCCTACACAGATACGCAGTATTTT
cdr3_aa: CASSLAYTDTQYF

j_call: TRBJ2-7
d_call: TRBD1
clone_size: once
v_call: TRBV6-5
cdr3_nt: TGTGCCAGCAGCCTAGGGGGCTATTACGAGCAGTACTTC
cdr3_aa: CASSLGGYYEQYF

j_call: TRBJ1-1
d_call: -
clone_size: -
v_call: TRBV6-5
cdr3_nt: TGTGCCAGCAGTCGCGGCCCCAACACTGAAGCTTTCTTT
cdr3_aa: CASSRGPNTEAFF

j_call: TRBJ2-2
d_call: -
clone_size: once
v_call: TRBV19
cdr3_nt: TGTGCCAGTAGTTCGCAGGGGCGACTAATCGGGGAGCTGTTTTTT
cdr3_aa: CASSSQGRLIGELFF

j_call: TRBJ2-5
d_call: TRBD2
clone_size: -
v_call: TRBV2
cdr3_nt: TGTGCCAGCAGTGGAGCGGGGGGGTACCAAGAGACCCAGTACTTC
cdr3_aa: CASSGAGGYQETQYF

j_call: TRBJ1-2
d_call: -
clone_size: -
v_call: TRBV2
cdr3_nt: TGTGCCAGTGGGCGGCCAGGGCCGTACTATGGCTACACCTTC
cdr3_aa: CASGRPGPYYGYTF

j_call: TRBJ1-5
d_call: TRBD1
clone_size: once
v_call: TRBV4-1
cdr3_nt: TGCGCCAGCAGCCAAGATAGGGACAGGGGGCGGAGCAATCAGCCCCAGCATTTT
cdr3_aa: CASSQDRDRGRSNQPQHF

j_call: TRBJ2-6
d_call: -
clone_size: -
v_call: TRBV21-1
cdr3_nt: TGTGCCAGCAGTGGGAGTCTAGCTACAACAAGTCGGGCCAACGTCCTGACTTTC
cdr3_aa: CASSGSLATTSRANVLTF

j_call: TRBJ2-2
d_call: -
clone_size: -
v_call: TRBV29-1
cdr3_nt: TGCAGCGTTGAAGATCCCGACACCGGGGAGCTGTTTTTT
cdr3_aa: CSVEDPDTGELFF

j_call: TRBJ2-2
d_call: -
clone_size: -
v_call: TRBV29-1
cdr3_nt: TGCAGCGTTGTGGGGACTTCGAACACCGGGGAGCTGTTTTTT
cdr3_aa: CSVVGTSNTGELFF

j_call: TRBJ1-5
d_call: -
clone_size: once
v_call: TRBV4-1
cdr3_nt: TGCGCCAGCAGCCAGATAGGGGTAAGCAATCAGCCCCAGCATTTT
cdr3_aa: CASSQIGVSNQPQHF

j_call: TRBJ1-6
d_call: TRBD1
clone_size: -
v_call: TRBV7-9
cdr3_nt: TGTGCCAGCAGCCAGGGGGCGGGAAATTCCCCCCTCCACTTT
cdr3_aa: CASSQGAGNSPLHF

j_call: TRBJ2-3
d_call: -
clone_size: -
v_call: TRBV6-6
cdr3_nt: TGTGCCAGCAGTTACTCGGGACTTAGCACAGATACGCAGTATTTT
cdr3_aa: CASSYSGLSTDTQYF

j_call: TRBJ2-1
d_call: -
clone_size: -
v_call: TRBV4-1
cdr3_nt: TGCGCCAGCAGCCAAGCCTCCCTGTTGAGGCCCAATGAGCAGTTCTTC
cdr3_aa: CASSQASLLRPNEQFF

j_call: TRBJ1-1
d_call: -
clone_size: -
v_call: TRBV2
cdr3_nt: TGTGCCGGGAGCAGGGGAATAATGAACACTGAAGCTTTCTTT
cdr3_aa: CAGSRGIMNTEAFF

j_call: TRBJ2-7
d_call: -
clone_size: -
v_call: TRBV18
cdr3_nt: TGTGCCAGCTCACCGGCCCGCCCGGCAGGAGGAGCCTACGAGCAGTACTTC
cdr3_aa: CASSPARPAGGAYEQYF

j_call: TRBJ1-5
d_call: -
clone_size: -
v_call: TRBV10-3
cdr3_nt: TGTGCCATCAGTGAGTCGGGGGGGCACCAGCATTTT
cdr3_aa: CAISESGGHQHF

j_call: TRBJ1-6
d_call: TRBD1
clone_size: -
v_call: TRBV6-1
cdr3_nt: TGTGCCAGCAGTCCGGGACAGTGGGGTTCACCCCTCCACTTT
cdr3_aa: CASSPGQWGSPLHF

j_call: TRBJ1-6
d_call: TRBD1
clone_size: -
v_call: TRBV7-9
cdr3_nt: TGTGCCAGCAGCTCACGACAGGGAGTGGAATCCCCCCTCCACTTT
cdr3_aa: CASSSRQGVESPLHF

j_call: TRBJ2-5
d_call: TRBD1
clone_size: -
v_call: TRBV28
cdr3_nt: TGTGCCAGCACACAGGGGCGAGAGACCCAGTACTTC
cdr3_aa: CASTQGRETQYF

j_call: TRBJ2-7
d_call: -
clone_size: once
v_call: TRBV27
cdr3_nt: TGTGCCAGCAGTTCCGGGATCTCCTACGAGCAGTACTTC
cdr3_aa: CASSSGISYEQYF

j_call: TRBJ2-1
d_call: -
clone_size: -
v_call: TRBV6-6
cdr3_nt: TGTGCCAGCTCGTACCAGGCTTCGAGTGGGAATGAGCAGTTCTTC
cdr3_aa: CASSYQASSGNEQFF

j_call: TRBJ1-2
d_call: -
clone_size: -
v_call: TRBV5-6
cdr3_nt: TGTGCCAGCAGCTTGTCTGCAGGGGCGGGCTATGGCTACACCTTC
cdr3_aa: CASSLSAGAGYGYTF

j_call: TRBJ2-1
d_call: TRBD1
clone_size: -
v_call: TRBV19
cdr3_nt: TGTGCCAGTGGACAGGGAACGGTTCGGGATGAGCAGTTCTTC
cdr3_aa: CASGQGTVRDEQFF

j_call: TRBJ2-2
d_call: TRBD1
clone_size: -
v_call: TRBV15
cdr3_nt: TGTGCCACCAGCAGAGATCGGGGACAGGCGAAGGCCGGGGAGCTGTTTTTT
cdr3_aa: CATSRDRGQAKAGELFF

j_call: TRBJ2-7
d_call: TRBD2
clone_size: -
v_call: TRBV7-2
cdr3_nt: TGTGCCAGCAGCTTTCGCGGGACTAGCGGGGGGTACGAGCAGTACTTC
cdr3_aa: CASSFRGTSGGYEQYF

j_call: TRBJ2-7
d_call: -
clone_size: -
v_call: TRBV30
cdr3_nt: TGTGCCTGGAGCTTAGGGGGTTACGAGCAGTACTTC
cdr3_aa: CAWSLGGYEQYF

j_call: TRBJ2-2
d_call: -
clone_size: -
v_call: TRBV18
cdr3_nt: TGTGCCAGCTCACCTCAGAGGCCTCCGAACACCGGGGAGCTGTTTTTT
cdr3_aa: CASSPQRPPNTGELFF

j_call: TRBJ1-5
d_call: -
clone_size: once
v_call: TRBV11-3
cdr3_nt: TGTGCCAGCAGCTTAGGGCAGGGTTTTATCGACAGCAATCAGCCCCAGCATTTT
cdr3_aa: CASSLGQGFIDSNQPQHF

j_call: TRBJ1-5
d_call: -
clone_size: -
v_call: TRBV6-1
cdr3_nt: TGTGCCAGCAGTGAAGACATTTCTTCGAGCAATCAGCCCCAGCATTTT
cdr3_aa: CASSEDISSSNQPQHF

j_call: TRBJ2-7
d_call: TRBD2
clone_size: -
v_call: TRBV20-1
cdr3_nt: TGCAGTGGGCGGGGGGCAAACGAGCAGTACTTC
cdr3_aa: CSGRGANEQYF

j_call: TRBJ2-3
d_call: TRBD2
clone_size: -
v_call: TRBV19
cdr3_nt: TGTGCCAGTAGTCCCCGGACTAGCGGGGGCCTCACAGATACGCAGTATTTT
cdr3_aa: CASSPRTSGGLTDTQYF

j_call: TRBJ1-1
d_call: TRBD1
clone_size: once
v_call: TRBV9
cdr3_nt: TGTGCCAGCAAGGGGGCTATGGCCTCTAAGAACACTGAAGCTTTCTTT
cdr3_aa: CASKGAMASKNTEAFF

j_call: TRBJ2-3
d_call: -
clone_size: -
v_call: TRBV5-1
cdr3_nt: TGCGCCAGCAGCTTGGAACAGCTAAGCACAGATACGCAGTATTTT
cdr3_aa: CASSLEQLSTDTQYF

j_call: TRBJ2-1
d_call: -
clone_size: once
v_call: TRBV30
cdr3_nt: TGTGCCTGGGGTTGGGGCCGCTCAAGCTCCTACAATGAGCAGTTCTTC
cdr3_aa: CAWGWGRSSSYNEQFF